The 32 T cell receptor beta chains below all came from one sample that was sequenced in a study of T-cell reconstitution after alpha-beta-depleted transplantation in children. Unique molecular identifiers were used in preparing the TCRbeta library. TCRdb reanalysed the PCR reads using MiXCR and keeps one entry per CDR3 protein. The repertoire holds a few hundred thousand distinct CDR3 sequences, about 25% seen once, with roughly 2.5% in the top ten. Specimen: PBMCs, collected before TCRalphabeta/CD19-depleted stem cell transplant. The receptors were gathered from a girl aged 2-10 years with Fanconi anemia, due to receive a stem cell transplant.

Ten or more counts support this clonotype. V is TRBV10-3 and J is TRBJ2-7; D might be TRBD1 (6 bases). With 8 bases removed from V and 2 bases from J, the gap between germline ends came to 13 bases. From germline, CDR1 is ENHRY and CDR2 SYGVKD. The CDR3 is made up of 13 amino acids. The CDR3 DNA reads TGTGCCATCCGCGCAGGGGACACCTACGAGCAGTACTTC. This translates into CAIRAGDTYEQYF.

The chain employs TRBV6-5 and TRBJ2-7, with TRBD1 matching 7 bases. This CDR3 has 15 residues. V shed 0 bases and J 4 bases; nucleotides not matched to a gene: 6. Per the germline V gene, CDR1 is MNHEY and CDR2 is SVGAGI. The CDR3 DNA is TGTGCCAGCAGTTACTCGAAGACAGGGTGGTACGAGCAGTACTTC. It specifies CASSYSKTGWYEQYF.

V usage is TRBV7-9 and J usage is TRBJ2-2, with D uncertain. This CDR3 comprises 12 residues. From germline, CDR1 is SEHNR and CDR2 FQNEAQ (reference sequence). V lost 2 bases, J lost 8 bases, and 6 bases lay in between. CDR3 sequence (DNA): TGTGCCAGCAGCTTACGGTCTGGGGAGCTGTTTTTT. It specifies CASSLRSGELFF.

This clonotype has at least ten counts. The chain carries TRBV7-2 and TRBJ1-6, with 9 bases identical to TRBD1. The germline V gene encodes CDR1 SGHTA and CDR2 FQGNSA. The trim removed 5 bases at V and 6 bases at J, leaving 2 bases unmatched. The CDR3 covers 14 residues. The CDR3 DNA follows: TGTGCCAGCAGCCGGGACAGGGCTAATTCACCCCTCCACTTT. It translates to CASSRDRANSPLHF.

The chain couples TRBV9 to TRBJ2-3, with D hard to call. CDR1 SGDLS and CDR2 YYNGEE come from the germline V gene. V lost 0 bases to trimming and J lost 4 bases, with 6 bases between them. This CDR3 is 13 amino acids long. The CDR3 sequence: CASSVVSADTQYF. Written as DNA, the CDR3 is TGTGCCAGCAGCGTAGTGTCGGCAGATACGCAGTATTTT. The whole variable domain, filled in from reference TRBV9 and TRBJ2-3, reads DSGVTQTPKHLITATGQRVTLRCSPRSGDLSVYWYQQSLDQGLQFLIQYYNGEERAKGNILERFSAQQFPDLHSELNLSSLELGDSALYFCASSVVSADTQYFGPGTRLTVL.

The chain employs TRBV28 and TRBJ2-1; D gene unclear. Per germline, CDR1 MDHEN and CDR2 SYDVKM. V gave up 2 bases and J gave up 4 bases, with 6 bases separating them. CDR3 length: 13 residues. CDR3 nucleotide sequence: TGTGCCAGCAGTTTAGAGATATACAATGAGCAGTTCTTC. It translates to CASSLEIYNEQFF.

The rearrangement joins TRBV7-3 to TRBJ2-2; D uncertain. Trimming cost V 5 bases and J 3 bases, with 13 bases left between them. The CDR3 has 15 residues. Germline CDR1 is SGHTA and CDR2 is FQGTGA. The CDR3 is CASSQNAVYTGELFF. The CDR3, as DNA: TGTGCCAGCAGCCAGAACGCAGTGTACACCGGGGAGCTGTTTTTT.

The chain recombines TRBV5-1 with TRBJ1-1; possible D gene TRBD1, 6 bases. The CDR3 totals 15 residues. Per the germline V gene, CDR1 is SGHRS and CDR2 is YFSETQ. Trimming left V 4 bases short and J 7 bases short, with 20 bases between. CDR3 sequence: CASSPGRAGASEAFF. The CDR3 DNA sequence: TGCGCCAGCAGCCCAGGGCGAGCAGGGGCGAGTGAAGCTTTCTTT.

In its sample, this clonotype was seen many times. J is TRBJ2-2 and V is TRBV29-1; 11 bases fit TRBD2. The CDR3 extends over 18 amino acids. CDR1 and CDR2 from the germline V gene are SQVTM and ANQGSEA. Germline trimming cut 4 bases from V and 0 bases from J; bases unmatched to any gene: 10. The DNA of the CDR3 is TGCAGCGTTGCCGGCGTAGCGGGGGGGCCCCCGAACACCGGGGAGCTGTTTTTT. It encodes CSVAGVAGGPPNTGELFF.

Concerning this clonotype: The limits of the CDR3 on the DNA are not certain, so only TCRdb's listed CDR3 is given. This chain links TRBV7-5 with TRBJ2-1; the table's D call, TRBD2, has no DNA check behind it. TRBV7-5 is flagged as a pseudogene. The CDR3 contains 19 residues when both ends are counted. The CDR3 protein is CISVSEAPSSGRNNNEQFF.

This rearrangement joins TRBV2 to TRBJ2-5; 12 bases map to TRBD2. V was clipped by 6 bases and J by 5 bases; unmatched bases: 4. The CDR3 is made up of 14 amino acids. Germline CDR1 and CDR2: SNHLY and FYNNEI. CDR3 DNA: TGTGCCAGCAGGGCTAGCGGGGGGGAGGAGACCCAGTACTTC. Translated: CASRASGGEETQYF.

This clonotype came up many times. The chain couples TRBV7-9 to TRBJ2-5, with a possible D match to TRBD1 (6 bases). The CDR3 spans 12 residues. The V gene's germline CDR1 is SEHNR and CDR2 FQNEAQ (reference sequence). Deletions cut 8 bases from V and 3 bases from J, with 10 bases between. The CDR3: CASGGLEETQYF. The CDR3 nucleotides are TGTGCCAGCGGGGGCCTAGAAGAGACCCAGTACTTC.

The sample holds many counts of this clonotype. CDR3 sequence (DNA): TGCAGTGCGCCTAGCGGGGGGAGGGAGACCCAGTACTTC. It yields the protein CSAPSGGRETQYF. V and J are TRBV20-1 and TRBJ2-5, with TRBD2 identical over 11 bases. From germline, CDR1 is DFQATT and CDR2 SNEGSKA (reference sequence). The ends lost 6 bases at V and 5 bases at J; junction bases unmatched: 5. There are 13 residues in the CDR3.

This clonotype was recorded at least ten times. The chain combines TRBV20-1 with TRBJ1-5, with 12 bases matching TRBD1. Germline assignment: CDR1 DFQATT and CDR2 SNEGSKA (reference sequence). This CDR3 comprises 16 residues. V dropped 7 bases and J dropped 8; count of bases not matched to a gene: 15. CDR3 bases: TGCAGTGTGCCTGGGACAGGGGGCGTTTGGACGGAGCCCCAGCATTTT. Translated, it gives CSVPGTGGVWTEPQHF.

The genes are TRBV5-1 and TRBJ2-7, with TRBD2 identical over 9 bases. Trimming cost V 4 bases and J 2 bases; bases outside gene matches: 10. In germline, CDR1 is SGHRS, CDR2 YFSETQ. The CDR3 has 16 amino acids. CDR3 loop: CASSLTPSGATYEQYF. The CDR3 DNA sequence: TGCGCCAGCAGCCTCACCCCTAGCGGGGCCACCTACGAGCAGTACTTC.

This clonotype has at least ten counts. The rearrangement joins TRBV12-3 or TRBV12-4 to TRBJ2-5; D remains ambiguous. The CDR3 length is 11 residues. The V end lost 3 bases, the J end lost 4 bases, and 3 bases lay between the germline ends. In DNA form, the CDR3 reads TGTGCCAGCAGTTTTGTAGAGACCCAGTACTTC. Its translation: CASSFVETQYF.

This clonotype was counted many times. The chain has TRBV29-1 and TRBJ2-4; D might be TRBD1 (7 bases). Germline V gives CDR1 SQVTM, CDR2 ANQGSEA. The V end was cut by 4 bases, the J end by 2 bases, with 12 bases between. The CDR3 has 14 amino acids. CDR3 amino acids: CSVGTGGTKNIQYF. Here the CDR3 DNA reads TGCAGCGTTGGGACAGGAGGGACCAAAAACATTCAGTACTTC.

This clonotype has a count of ten or more. The chain couples TRBV9 to TRBJ2-1; TRBD2 matches 9 bases. Germline CDR1 is SGDLS and CDR2 is YYNGEE. Germline trimming cut 4 bases from V and 3 bases from J; bases unmatched to any gene: 8. This CDR3 region has 16 residues. Here the CDR3 DNA reads TGTGCCAGCAGCTTGCCGACTAGCGGTAACTACAATGAGCAGTTCTTC. Translation gives CASSLPTSGNYNEQFF.

Only a few counts were recorded for this clonotype. The V gene is TRBV29-1, the J gene TRBJ2-1; the match to TRBD1 covers 7 bases. Germline V gives CDR1 SQVTM, CDR2 ANQGSEA. The CDR3 runs to 14 residues. J was trimmed by 4 bases and V by 6 bases; bases with no gene match: 9. Here the CDR3 reads CSVTLRDRYNEQFF. DNA of the CDR3: TGCAGCGTCACTCTCCGGGACAGATACAATGAGCAGTTCTTC.

This clonotype was detected only a few times. As DNA, the CDR3 is TGCGCCAGCAGCTTGGTCGTAGACCGAGAGACCCAGTACTTC. Its protein is CASSLVVDRETQYF. The chain is built from TRBV5-1 and TRBJ2-5; no clear D gene. The V end lost 0 bases, the J end lost 4 bases, and 10 bases lay between the germline ends. This CDR3 is built from 14 residues. Germline V gives CDR1 SGHRS, CDR2 YFSETQ.

This sequence joins TRBV20-1 and TRBJ2-2, with D possibly TRBD2 on 6 matching bases. V lost 6 bases to trimming and J lost 8 bases, with 10 bases between them. Germline lookup yields CDR1 DFQATT and CDR2 SNEGSKA (reference sequence). The CDR3 consists of 11 residues. CDR3 sequence reads: CSATGLGELFF. The CDR3 bases are TGCAGTGCAACGGGACTGGGGGAGCTGTTTTTT.

The V gene is TRBV5-1, the J gene TRBJ2-5; 10 nucleotides agree with TRBD2. Losses at the gene ends were 5 bases for V and 5 bases for J; bases not matched to a gene: 6. The CDR3 is made up of 14 amino acids. CDR1 is SGHRS and CDR2 is YFSETQ in the germline V gene. DNA for the CDR3: TGCGCCAGCAGACCGACAGCGGGAGGGGAGACCCAGTACTTC. It translates to CASRPTAGGETQYF.

This clonotype was counted at least ten times. The chain carries TRBV5-1 and TRBJ2-5; D remains ambiguous. Germline V gene data show CDR1 as SGHRS and CDR2 as YFSETQ. V was cut by 4 bases and J by 0 bases, with 1 base left in between. This CDR3 has 11 amino acids. The CDR3 nucleotides are TGCGCCAGCAGCCACCAAGAGACCCAGTACTTC. This gives the protein CASSHQETQYF.

The chain joins TRBV7-2 to TRBJ2-7; the match to TRBD2 covers 7 bases. The CDR3 has 14 amino acids. CDR1 is SGHTA, CDR2 FQGNSA, per germline. Unmatched junction bases numbered 11, after V lost 6 bases and J lost 6 bases. CDR3 sequence (DNA): TGTGCCAGCAGGACTGGACTAGGCGCGGCCGAGCAGTACTTC. As protein: CASRTGLGAAEQYF.

The chain carries TRBV20-1 and TRBJ2-1, with D perhaps TRBD1 or TRBD2 (7 bases each). The V gene lost 6 bases and the J gene lost 7 bases, with 22 bases spanning the gap. Per the germline V gene, CDR1 is DFQATT and CDR2 is SNEGSKA (reference sequence). There are 15 residues in the CDR3. The CDR3 DNA is TGCAGTGCCCCCTTATTTAGACAGGGAGGGAATGAGCAGTTCTTC. It yields the protein CSAPLFRQGGNEQFF.

This clonotype showed up many times. J is TRBJ1-1 and V is TRBV12-3 or TRBV12-4; D gene ambiguous. V dropped 3 bases and J dropped 4 bases, with 15 bases sitting between them. The CDR3 has 15 amino acids. This CDR3 reads CASSFGAPEGTEAFF. Here the CDR3 DNA reads TGTGCCAGCAGTTTTGGAGCCCCGGAGGGCACTGAAGCTTTCTTT.

The gene calls are TRBV20-1 and TRBJ2-5; 7 bases fit TRBD2. V shed 4 bases, J shed 5 bases, and the junction held 10 bases outside the gene matches. Germline assignment: CDR1 DFQATT and CDR2 SNEGSKA (reference sequence). CDR3 length: 14 amino acids. The CDR3 DNA is TGCAGTGCTAACCTAGCGGCCGTCCGGGAGACCCAGTACTTC. Translation gives CSANLAAVRETQYF.

The sample holds many counts of this clonotype. The rearrangement uses TRBV20-1 and TRBJ2-5; D uncertain. The V end lost 6 bases, the J end lost 7 bases, and 18 bases lay between the germline ends. Germline CDR1 is DFQATT and CDR2 is SNEGSKA (reference sequence). This CDR3 has 13 amino acids. The CDR3 coding sequence is TGCAGTGCAACCCTAGGCGCTAGTGTGACCCAGTACTTC. This sequence encodes CSATLGASVTQYF.

There are many counts of this clonotype. This rearrangement joins TRBV29-1 to TRBJ1-2; tentative D call: TRBD1 (5 bases). CDR3 length equals 12 residues. Germline CDR1 and CDR2: SQVTM and ANQGSEA. The V end lost 7 bases, the J end lost 4 bases, and 13 bases lay between the germline ends. CDR3 loop: CSGGRGPYGYTF. CDR3 bases: TGCAGCGGGGGACGGGGACCCTATGGCTACACCTTC. Supplemented by reference TRBV29-1 and TRBJ1-2, the full variable domain reads SAVISQKPSRDICQRGTSLTIQCQVDSQVTMMFWYRQQPGQSLTLIATANQGSEATYESGFVIDKFPISRPNLTFSTLTVSNMSPEDSSIYLCSGGRGPYGYTFGSGTRLTVV.

This clonotype has at least ten counts. V gene TRBV7-9 combines with J gene TRBJ2-1; 12 nucleotides align to TRBD2. This CDR3 has 21 amino acids. Trimming cost V 3 bases and J 4 bases; bases outside gene matches: 19. CDR1 is SEHNR and CDR2 is FQNEAQ in the germline V gene (reference sequence). The CDR3 bases are TGTGCCAGCAGCTTCTCTTCGACTAGCGGGAGAATCGGCCGTATTTACAATGAGCAGTTCTTC. It yields the protein CASSFSSTSGRIGRIYNEQFF.

This clonotype was detected ten times or more. J is TRBJ2-1 and V is TRBV29-1; possible D gene TRBD2, 5 bases. Trimming took 5 bases from V and 7 from J, leaving 6 bases between them. CDR1 and CDR2 from the germline V gene are SQVTM and ANQGSEA. This CDR3 is 10 amino acids long. CDR3 sequence: CSVRRNEQFF. The CDR3 DNA reads TGCAGCGTTCGGAGGAATGAGCAGTTCTTC.

The chain is built from TRBV4-2 and TRBJ2-5; D assignment may be TRBD1 or TRBD2 (5 bases each). The CDR3 consists of 16 residues. Germline CDR1 and CDR2: LGHNA and YNFKEQ. V lost 0 bases and J 3 bases, leaving 14 bases between the germline ends. CDR3: CASSQDRDLWEETQYF. CDR3 sequence (DNA): TGTGCCAGCAGCCAAGATCGGGACCTCTGGGAAGAGACCCAGTACTTC.